What follows describes a single T cell receptor beta chain. This clonotype was observed many times. The specificity of this receptor is unknown. No clone much larger than this one lies a single base away; base qualities are absent. TCR beta CDR3 regions were amplified from RNA transcripts. A first-round RT-PCR of the TCR CDR3 used the HTBI primer set with the Qiagen OneStep RT-PCR kit. Libraries were constructed in a second round of multiplex PCR, after which size selection and purification were performed. The libraries were sequenced on an Illumina HiSeq2000 using paired-end 100 bp reads. On the study's bioinformatics: SOAPnuke was used to process the raw data, throwing out any read that contained adapters or uncalled bases, had a mean Phred below 15, or lacked an exact constant-primer or identifier match. COPE v1.2.5 was used to merge the high-quality paired reads, and each unique nucleotide sequence was defined as a clonotype. MiTCR v1.1 was used to align clonotypes to the IMGT TRBV, TRBD and TRBJ reference segments. The analysis was restricted to V-J combinations with a frequency above 0.0001, which together covered around 99% of the repertoires. A TCS score was defined as the ratio between F50 (clonal expansion) and ExV (chaos), using BLOSUM62-based TCRdist between CDR3 peptides within each V-J. Welch's t-statistics and random forest reduced around 510 V-J features to 13, which were used in a naive Bayes classifier (R e1071). TCRdb reprocessing: public reads trimmed at Q25 with fastp, clones called with MiXCR, in-frame beta chains kept. When rows share a CDR3 protein, they turn into one entry using the most common DNA and genes. The authors' filters were not applied to this entry. A total of 500,000 to 750,000 distinct CDR3 sequences appear in this sample, around 14% of them only once. Together, the top ten hold 7.1% of the sample.

In the ophthalmopathy patients, disease was moderately to severely active, with a Clinical Activity Score of 3 or more, a NOSPECS grade of 4 or more, and a duration of less than 3 months. Patients with uncontrolled infections, other autoimmune diseases, pregnancy or lactation were excluded. Diagnoses were established on the basis of clinical symptoms, serum thyroxine and TRAb, thyroid ultrasound, and orbital computed tomography. PBMCs were separated from 10 ml of fresh peripheral blood using Ficoll-Paque density gradient centrifugation. Trizol reagent was used to extract total RNA, and RNA quality was then checked on an Agilent 2100 Bioanalyzer. These data are taken from a study of T cells in Graves' hyperthyroidism and ophthalmopathy (dated by TCRdb to the late 2010s). Context from the whole study: Peripheral blood samples were taken at the time of initial diagnosis, prior to any treatment. TCR V-J signatures able to tell the groups apart were searched for in a discovery cohort of about a hundred patients, of whom 43 had Graves' ophthalmopathy and some 60 had stable Graves' hyperthyroidism. Whether ophthalmopathy could be predicted prospectively was tested in an independent validation cohort made up of fewer than 20 hyperthyroidism patients plus 17 patients who later progressed to ophthalmopathy. The 85 to 100 discovery patients were randomly split 7:3 into training and test sets. In six Graves' hyperthyroidism patients, the study also compared T-cell repertoires from thyroid tissue with T-cell repertoires from blood. Once sampling was done, hyperthyroidism patients were given methimazole at a starting dose of 30 mg daily, whereas ophthalmopathy patients were given high-dose intravenous methylprednisolone. According to the paper, TCR Vbeta CDR3 sequencing was carried out on more than 120 peripheral blood samples, which came from fewer than 50 ophthalmopathy, roughly 75 hyperthyroidism and roughly 17 progressor patients. Broader findings and caveats from the paper: During validation, the model predicted progression to ophthalmopathy a median of roughly 7.1 months ahead of onset, with approximately 70% sensitivity and about 72% specificity. Sample size was not statistically predetermined, and blinding of investigators to group allocation was not performed. A model built on a 13 V-J signature distinguished ophthalmopathy from stable hyperthyroidism, reaching 87.88% sensitivity and 81.08% specificity in cross-validation and 80%/75% in testing. Blood samples also contained most of the expanded thyroid clonotypes (frequency above 0.001), which suggests that blood repertoires may reflect thyroid immune responses.

The CDR3 measures 14 amino acids from cysteine to phenylalanine. Left in the record is the CDR3 DNA by itself, 42 bases read in frame from the first base. The CDR1 and CDR2 encoded by the germline V gene (reference sequence) are LGHDT and YNNKEL. The V end gives up 4 bases and the J end 5 bases, leaving 7 bases in the junction not matched to a gene. Sequencing used blood. This TCR was sampled from a woman aged 18-35 years with Graves' ophthalmopathy. The chain is encoded by TRBV3-1 joined to TRBJ2-5; 7 central nucleotides agree with TRBD2. The DNA sequence is TGTGCCAGCAGCCCCCCGAGCGGGGTGGAGACCCAGTACTTC. This yields the protein CASSPPSGVETQYF.